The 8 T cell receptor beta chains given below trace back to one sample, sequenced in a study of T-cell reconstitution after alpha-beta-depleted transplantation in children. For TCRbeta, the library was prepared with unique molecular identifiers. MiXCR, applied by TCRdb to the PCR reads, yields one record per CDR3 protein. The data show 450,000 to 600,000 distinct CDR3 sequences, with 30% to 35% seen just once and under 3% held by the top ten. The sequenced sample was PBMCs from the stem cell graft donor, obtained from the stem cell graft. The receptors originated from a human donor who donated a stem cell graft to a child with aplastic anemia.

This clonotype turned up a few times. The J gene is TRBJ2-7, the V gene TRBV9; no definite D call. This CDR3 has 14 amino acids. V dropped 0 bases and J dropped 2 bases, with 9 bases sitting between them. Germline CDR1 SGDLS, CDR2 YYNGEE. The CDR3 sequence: CASSVARTPYEQYF. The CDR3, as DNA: TGTGCCAGCAGCGTAGCCAGGACCCCCTACGAGCAGTACTTC.

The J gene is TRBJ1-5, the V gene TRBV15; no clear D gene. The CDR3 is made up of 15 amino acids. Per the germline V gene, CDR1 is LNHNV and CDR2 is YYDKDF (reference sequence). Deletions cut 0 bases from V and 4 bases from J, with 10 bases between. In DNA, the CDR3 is TGTGCCACCAGCAGAGATATAACGGTGAATCAGCCCCAGCATTTT. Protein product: CATSRDITVNQPQHF.

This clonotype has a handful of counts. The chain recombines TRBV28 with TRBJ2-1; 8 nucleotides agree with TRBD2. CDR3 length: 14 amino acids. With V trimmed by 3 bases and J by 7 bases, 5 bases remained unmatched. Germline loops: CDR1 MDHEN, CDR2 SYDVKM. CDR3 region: CASSLAERGNEQFF. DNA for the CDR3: TGTGCCAGCAGTTTGGCCGAGCGGGGGAATGAGCAGTTCTTC.

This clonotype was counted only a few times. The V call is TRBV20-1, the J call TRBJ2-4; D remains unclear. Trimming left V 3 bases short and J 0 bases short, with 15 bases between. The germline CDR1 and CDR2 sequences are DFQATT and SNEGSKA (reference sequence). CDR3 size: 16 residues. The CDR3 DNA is TGCAGTGCTAGCTCAACGGCAGCTCTAGCCAAAAACATTCAGTACTTC. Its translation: CSASSTAALAKNIQYF.

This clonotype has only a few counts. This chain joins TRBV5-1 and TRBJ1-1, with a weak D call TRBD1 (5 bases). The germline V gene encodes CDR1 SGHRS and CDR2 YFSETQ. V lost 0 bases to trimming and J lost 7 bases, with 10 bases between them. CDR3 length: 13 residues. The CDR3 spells CASSLVPGDEAFF. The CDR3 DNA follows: TGCGCCAGCAGCTTGGTTCCGGGGGATGAAGCTTTCTTT.

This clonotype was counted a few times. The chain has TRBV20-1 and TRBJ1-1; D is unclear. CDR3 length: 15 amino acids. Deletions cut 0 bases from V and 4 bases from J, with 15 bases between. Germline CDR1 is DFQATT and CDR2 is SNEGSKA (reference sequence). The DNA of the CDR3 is TGCAGTGCTAGAGATTGGGCTCTGAAGGGCACTGAAGCTTTCTTT. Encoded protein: CSARDWALKGTEAFF.

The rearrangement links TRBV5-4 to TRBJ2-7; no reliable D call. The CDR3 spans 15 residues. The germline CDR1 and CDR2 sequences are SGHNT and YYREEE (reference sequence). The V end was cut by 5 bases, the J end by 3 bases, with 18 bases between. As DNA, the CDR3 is TGTGCCAGCAGTAACACCGCTGGACCGGACTACGAGCAGTACTTC. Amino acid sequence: CASSNTAGPDYEQYF.

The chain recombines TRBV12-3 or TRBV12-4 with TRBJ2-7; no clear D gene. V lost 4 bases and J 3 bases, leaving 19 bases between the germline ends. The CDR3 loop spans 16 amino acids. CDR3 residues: CASSCLPHRCGYEQYV. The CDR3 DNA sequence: TGTGCCAGCAGTTGCCTACCCCATCGATGTGGCTACGAGCAGTACGTC.